The following is a T cell receptor (beta chain) sequence with its context. As originally analysed: For nucleated cells, counts were estimated from reference gene primer amplification. Measured with immunoSEQ multiplex PCR; TCRdb has only the in-frame clones, and not every one. The DNA gave D and trimming, while V, J and clone size come from that table. The table has 240,000 or so clones, roughly four fifths seen once; the top ten hold 3% to 4%. This specimen comes from a study of blood T cell repertoires in COVID-19. Turning to the study itself: PBMCs, B-cell-depleted T cells, or T cells were the source of the cDNA or gDNA that made up the material.

Trimming left V 5 bases short and J 10 bases short, with 18 bases between. The length of the CDR3 is 15 residues. Germline CDR1 SGHTA, CDR2 FQGNSA. The rearrangement joins TRBV7-2 to TRBJ1-6; a weak D match, TRBD1 (6 bases). Sequenced: peripheral blood. The receptor was derived from a woman aged 18-30 years with acute or convalescent COVID-19. CDR3 in amino acids: CASSQQRTVGSPLHF. The CDR3 coding sequence is TGTGCCAGCAGCCAACAGAGGACAGTAGGATCACCCCTCCACTTT.